The following is a T cell receptor (beta chain) sequence with its context. The sample belongs to a study of blood T cell repertoires in COVID-19. Study summary: Samples of COVID-19 (acute and convalescent) were obtained from the United States, Italy and Spain. Sources were T cells, B-cell-depleted T cells, or PBMCs; the material itself was cDNA or gDNA.

As processed by the authors: Amplifying reference gene primers gave estimates of nucleated cell counts. Clones were read by immunoSEQ multiplex PCR, and TCRdb kept only the in-frame ones, dropping some. That table furnishes V, J and clone size, whereas the DNA furnished D and trimming. Of about 110,000 clones listed, approximately 84% are singletons. With 4 bases clipped from V and 6 bases from J, the junction kept 9 bases outside the gene matches. Germline CDR1 and CDR2: SGHDT and YYEEEE. The CDR3 is 15 amino acids. Input material: peripheral blood. The chain combines TRBV5-6 with TRBJ1-5; TRBD1 matches 8 bases. This TCR was recovered from a woman aged 40 to 50 with acute or convalescent COVID-19. CDR3 sequence reads: CASSLVGTGGQPQHF. The CDR3, as DNA: TGTGCCAGCAGCCTCGTAGGGACAGGTGGTCAGCCCCAGCATTTT.